This TCR beta chain was recovered during a study of brain T cells in children with intractable seizures (dated by TCRdb to about 2021). About the full investigation: Resected brain tissue from 50 or so pediatric epilepsy surgery cases was initially screened for immune gene transcripts with a NanoString immunology panel. Eight of the 12 selected surgery cases also had pre-surgery blood sequenced, which left four cases with brain tissue only.

TCR beta chain sequences were generated from genomic DNA using the immunoSEQ assay. The authors' pipeline ran thus. CDR3 sequences not starting with the conserved framework cysteine at position 104 were manually removed. To get clonality, the normalized Shannon's Diversity Index was subtracted from one, giving values from 0 (maximal diversity) to 1 (oligoclonal). Differences in the frequency of the same CDR3 between samples, such as brain versus blood, were assessed with chi-squared comparison-of-proportions tests. Public clonotypes were found by searching immuneACCESS, and the VDJdb browser was used to assess similarity to known antiviral clonotypes. Here the immuneACCESS table is served through TCRdb, limited to in-frame sequences with V and J called. Missing clones are a known gap in these copies; in checked studies unresolved V genes cover under half, and the rest lacks a known reason. The V and J calls and clone size come from that table; D and trimming were worked out from the DNA. In all, the sample holds around 340,000 clones, and approximately 93% of those were seen once. Of the sample, 5% to 7% is held by the ten largest clones.

Read against the paper, the sample's time point label means: blood from clinic visit 5 months post-surgery; TSC patient then seizure free. The surgery cases showing the highest brain T cell transcript signatures were chosen for TCR beta chain sequencing of brain tissue and, when available, of blood. Prior to surgery, the patients had been treated with at least one anti-epileptic drug. The TCR-sequenced patients were children whose drug-resistant epilepsy was caused by tuberous sclerosis complex, focal cortical dysplasia, Rasmussen encephalitis or hemimegalencephaly. Bulk genomic DNA was extracted from unsorted brain tissue and whole blood with the Monarch genomic DNA purification kit. What the research found in general, with its limitations: Viral specificity was inferred only from CDR3 sequence similarity, and patients' HCMV serostatus was unknown. Because sequencing depth differed between pre- and post-surgery blood, the absence of clones from the pre-surgery sample may reflect undersampling.

Here V drops 2 bases and J drops 3 bases, and the junction holds 7 bases not matched to any gene. The cysteine opens and the phenylalanine closes a CDR3 of 15 amino acids. Of the read, only the CDR3 DNA is kept; its 45 bases are in frame from base 1. CDR1 is given as SGHDT and CDR2 as YYEEEE, both from the germline V gene. Comments on this clone: Its antigen remains unidentified. Per-nucleotide qualities are absent, and no much larger clonotype sits a single base away.

The V and J genes are TRBV5-6 and TRBJ2-5, with 7 bases in between that match TRBD1. The sequencing used peripheral blood, collected less than 6 months after surgery. The receptor's source is a boy younger than two with tuberous sclerosis and intractable seizures. The CDR3 protein is CASSLSPGQKETQYF. The sequenced DNA: TGTGCCAGCAGCTTAAGTCCGGGACAGAAAGAGACCCAGTACTTC. Joined to the reference TRBV5-6 and TRBJ2-5 proteins, this CDR3 gives the full variable domain: DAGVTQSPTHLIKTRGQQVTLRCSPKSGHDTVSWYQQALGQGPQFIFQYYEEEERQRGNFPDRFSGHQFPNYSSELNVNALLLGDSALYLCASSLSPGQKETQYFGPGTRLLVL.